This entry concerns a single T cell receptor beta chain. These data are taken from a study of blood T cell repertoires in COVID-19. For the study at large: Samples of COVID-19 (acute and convalescent) were obtained from the United States, Italy and Spain. Sample material is recorded as cDNA or gDNA derived from T cells, B-cell-depleted T cells, or PBMCs.

There are 15 residues in the CDR3. V lost 4 bases and J lost 3, with 14 bases in between. Germline CDR1 is SGHDT and CDR2 is YYEEEE. Source study methods: Nucleated cell counts were estimated from reference gene primer amplification. Sequenced by immunoSEQ multiplex PCR; TCRdb stores in-frame clones only, minus some. V and J calls and clone size are as listed in that table; D and trimming were resolved from the DNA. Of about 240,000 clones listed, approximately 86% are singletons. The clonotype comes from a woman in her twenties or thirties who had recovered from COVID-19. The sample was peripheral blood. J is TRBJ2-1 and V is TRBV5-6; possible D gene TRBD2, 7 bases. For the CDR3, the DNA is TGTGCCAGCAGCCACGGGGGGCGAGGCTACAATGAGCAGTTCTTC. Protein product: CASSHGGRGYNEQFF.